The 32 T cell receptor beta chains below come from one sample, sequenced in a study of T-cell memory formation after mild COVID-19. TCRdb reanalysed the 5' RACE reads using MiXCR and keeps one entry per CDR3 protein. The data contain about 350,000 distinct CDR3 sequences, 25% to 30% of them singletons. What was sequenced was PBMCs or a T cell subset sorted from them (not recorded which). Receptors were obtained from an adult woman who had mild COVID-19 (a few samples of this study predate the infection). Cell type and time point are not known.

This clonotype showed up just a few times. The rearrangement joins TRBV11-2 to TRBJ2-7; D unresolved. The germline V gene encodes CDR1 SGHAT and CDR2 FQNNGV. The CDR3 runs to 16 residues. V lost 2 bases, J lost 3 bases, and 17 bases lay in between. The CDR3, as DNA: TGTGCCAGCAGCTTATCGAGAACCGCGAGTGGCTACGAGCAGTACTTC. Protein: CASSLSRTASGYEQYF.

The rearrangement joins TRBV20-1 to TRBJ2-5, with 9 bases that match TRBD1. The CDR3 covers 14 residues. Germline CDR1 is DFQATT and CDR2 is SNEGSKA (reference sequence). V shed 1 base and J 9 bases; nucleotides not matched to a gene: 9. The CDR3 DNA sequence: TGCAGTGCTAGAGGACAGGGGGGGCACGCGGCCCAGTACTTC. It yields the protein CSARGQGGHAAQYF.

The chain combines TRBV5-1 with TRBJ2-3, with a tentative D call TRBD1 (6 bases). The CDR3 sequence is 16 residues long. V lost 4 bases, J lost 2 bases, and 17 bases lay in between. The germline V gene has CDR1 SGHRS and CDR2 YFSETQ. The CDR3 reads CASSPQTGASTDTQYF. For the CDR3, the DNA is TGCGCCAGCAGCCCCCAGACAGGAGCATCCACAGATACGCAGTATTTT.

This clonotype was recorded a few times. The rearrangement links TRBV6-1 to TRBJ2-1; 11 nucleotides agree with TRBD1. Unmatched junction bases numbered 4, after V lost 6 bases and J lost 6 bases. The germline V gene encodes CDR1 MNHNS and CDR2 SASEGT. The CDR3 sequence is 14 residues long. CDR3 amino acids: CASRGTGGSNEQFF. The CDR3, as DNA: TGTGCCAGCAGGGGGACAGGGGGTTCCAATGAGCAGTTCTTC.

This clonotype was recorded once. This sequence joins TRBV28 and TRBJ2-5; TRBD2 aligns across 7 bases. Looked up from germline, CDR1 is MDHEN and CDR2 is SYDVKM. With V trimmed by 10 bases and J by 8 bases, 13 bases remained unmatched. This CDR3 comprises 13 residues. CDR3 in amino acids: CAMGPGGSLTQYF. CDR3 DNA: TGTGCCATGGGCCCCGGGGGGAGCTTAACCCAGTACTTC.

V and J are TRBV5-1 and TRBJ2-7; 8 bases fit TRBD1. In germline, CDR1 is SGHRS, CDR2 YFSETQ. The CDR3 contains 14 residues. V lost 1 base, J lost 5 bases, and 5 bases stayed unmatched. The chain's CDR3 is CASSLTQGAHEQYF. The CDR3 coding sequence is TGCGCCAGCAGCTTGACCCAGGGGGCCCACGAGCAGTACTTC.

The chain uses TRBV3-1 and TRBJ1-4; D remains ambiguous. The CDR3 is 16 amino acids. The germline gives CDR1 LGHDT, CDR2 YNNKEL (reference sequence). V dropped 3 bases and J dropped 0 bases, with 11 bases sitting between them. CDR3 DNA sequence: TGTGCCAGCAGCCAGGTGACCGTAGCAACTAATGAAAAACTGTTTTTT. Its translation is CASSQVTVATNEKLFF.

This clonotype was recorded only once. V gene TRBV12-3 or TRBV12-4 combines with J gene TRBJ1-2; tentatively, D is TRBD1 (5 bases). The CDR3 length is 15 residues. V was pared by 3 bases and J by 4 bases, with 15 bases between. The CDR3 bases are TGTGCCAGCAGTTTTGGCGGGGGTGGTATCTATGGCTACACCTTC. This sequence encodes CASSFGGGGIYGYTF.

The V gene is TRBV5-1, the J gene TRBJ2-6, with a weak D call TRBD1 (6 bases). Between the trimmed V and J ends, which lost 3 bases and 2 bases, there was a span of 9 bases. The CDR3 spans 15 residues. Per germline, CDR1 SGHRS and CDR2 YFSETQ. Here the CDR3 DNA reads TGCGCCAGCAGCTACTACAGGGCTGGGGCCAACGTCCTGACTTTC. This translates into CASSYYRAGANVLTF.

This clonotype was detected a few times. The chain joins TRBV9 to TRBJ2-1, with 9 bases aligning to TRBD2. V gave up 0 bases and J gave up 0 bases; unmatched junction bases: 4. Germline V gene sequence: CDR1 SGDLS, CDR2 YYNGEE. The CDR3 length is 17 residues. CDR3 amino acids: CASSVGGSGSSYNEQFF. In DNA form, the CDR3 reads TGTGCCAGCAGCGTAGGGGGTAGCGGGAGCTCCTACAATGAGCAGTTCTTC.

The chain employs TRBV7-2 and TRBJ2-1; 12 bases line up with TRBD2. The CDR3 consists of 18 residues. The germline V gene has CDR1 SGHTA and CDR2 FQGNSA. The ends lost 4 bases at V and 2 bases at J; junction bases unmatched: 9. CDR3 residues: CASSSRTSGIGAYNEQFF. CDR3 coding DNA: TGTGCCAGCAGCTCTAGGACTAGCGGGATTGGTGCCTACAATGAGCAGTTCTTC.

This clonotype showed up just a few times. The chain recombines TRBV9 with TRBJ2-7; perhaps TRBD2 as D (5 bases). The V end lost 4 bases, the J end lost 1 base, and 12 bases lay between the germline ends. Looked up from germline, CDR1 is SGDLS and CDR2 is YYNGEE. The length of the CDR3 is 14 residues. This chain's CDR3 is CASSNGQRSYEQYF. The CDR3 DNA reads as TGTGCCAGCAGCAACGGGCAGCGGTCCTACGAGCAGTACTTC.

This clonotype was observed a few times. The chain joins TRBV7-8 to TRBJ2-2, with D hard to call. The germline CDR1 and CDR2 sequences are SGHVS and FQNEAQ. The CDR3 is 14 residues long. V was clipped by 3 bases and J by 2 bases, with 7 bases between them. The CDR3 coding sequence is TGTGCCAGCAGCTTGTACTCAAACACCGGGGAGCTGTTTTTT. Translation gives CASSLYSNTGELFF.

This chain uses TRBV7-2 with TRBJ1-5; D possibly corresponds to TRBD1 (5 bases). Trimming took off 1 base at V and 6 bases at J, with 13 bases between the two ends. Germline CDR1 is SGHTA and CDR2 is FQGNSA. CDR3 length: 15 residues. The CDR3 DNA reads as TGTGCCAGCAGCTTAGGTAACGGGAGGGGTCAGCCCCAGCATTTT. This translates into CASSLGNGRGQPQHF.

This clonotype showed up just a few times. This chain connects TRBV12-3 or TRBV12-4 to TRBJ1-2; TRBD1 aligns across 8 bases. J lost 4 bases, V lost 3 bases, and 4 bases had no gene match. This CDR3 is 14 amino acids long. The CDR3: CASSFWDRIYGYTF. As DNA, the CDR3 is TGTGCCAGCAGTTTCTGGGACAGGATCTATGGCTACACCTTC.

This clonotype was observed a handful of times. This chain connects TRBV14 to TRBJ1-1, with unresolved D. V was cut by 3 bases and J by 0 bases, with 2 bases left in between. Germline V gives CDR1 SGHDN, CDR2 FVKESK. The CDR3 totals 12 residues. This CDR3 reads CASSQVNTEAFF. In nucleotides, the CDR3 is TGTGCCAGCAGCCAGGTGAACACTGAAGCTTTCTTT.

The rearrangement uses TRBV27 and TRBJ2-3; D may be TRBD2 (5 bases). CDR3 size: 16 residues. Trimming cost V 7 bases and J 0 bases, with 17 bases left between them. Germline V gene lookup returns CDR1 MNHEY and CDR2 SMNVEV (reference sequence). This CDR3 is CASKSGALTSTDTQYF. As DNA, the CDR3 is TGTGCCAGCAAGAGCGGAGCACTTACGAGCACAGATACGCAGTATTTT.

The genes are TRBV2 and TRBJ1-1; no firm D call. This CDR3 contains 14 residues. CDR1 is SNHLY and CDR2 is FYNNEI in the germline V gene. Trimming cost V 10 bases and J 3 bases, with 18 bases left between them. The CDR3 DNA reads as TGTGCCACCATGGGCGACTCTTGGTACACTGAAGCTTTCTTT. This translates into CATMGDSWYTEAFF.

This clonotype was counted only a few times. CDR3 in DNA: TGTGCCAGCAGCCTCATTTCCGGGACAGGGGGGGCAGATACGCAGTATTTT. This encodes CASSLISGTGGADTQYF. This chain uses TRBV3-1 with TRBJ2-3, with 11 bases lining up with TRBD1. CDR3 length equals 17 residues. Trimming took 4 bases from V and 4 from J; bases not matched to a gene: 10. CDR1 is LGHDT and CDR2 is YNNKEL in the germline V gene (reference sequence).

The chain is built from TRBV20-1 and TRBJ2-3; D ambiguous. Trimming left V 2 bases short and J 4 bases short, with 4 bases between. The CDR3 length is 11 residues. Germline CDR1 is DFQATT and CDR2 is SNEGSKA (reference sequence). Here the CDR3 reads CSARRADTQYF. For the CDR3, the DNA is TGCAGTGCTAGAAGGGCAGATACGCAGTATTTT.

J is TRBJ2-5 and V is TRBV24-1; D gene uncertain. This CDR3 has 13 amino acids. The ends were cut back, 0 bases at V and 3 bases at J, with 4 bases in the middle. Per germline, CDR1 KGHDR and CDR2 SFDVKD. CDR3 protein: CATSDLSEETQYF. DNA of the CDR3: TGTGCCACCAGTGATTTGAGTGAAGAGACCCAGTACTTC.

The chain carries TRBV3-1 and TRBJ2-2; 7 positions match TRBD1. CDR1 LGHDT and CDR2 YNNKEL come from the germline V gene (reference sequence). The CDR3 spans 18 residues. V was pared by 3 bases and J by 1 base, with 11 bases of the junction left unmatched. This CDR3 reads CASSHRTGSRWNTGELFF. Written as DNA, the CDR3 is TGTGCCAGCAGCCACAGGACAGGCAGTCGGTGGAACACCGGGGAGCTGTTTTTT.

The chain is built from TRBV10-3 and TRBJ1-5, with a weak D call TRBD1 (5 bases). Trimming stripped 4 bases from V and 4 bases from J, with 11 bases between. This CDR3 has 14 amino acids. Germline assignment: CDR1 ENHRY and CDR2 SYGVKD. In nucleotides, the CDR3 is TGTGCCATCAGTGTTGGGGGTAATAATCAGCCCCAGCATTTT. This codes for CAISVGGNNQPQHF.

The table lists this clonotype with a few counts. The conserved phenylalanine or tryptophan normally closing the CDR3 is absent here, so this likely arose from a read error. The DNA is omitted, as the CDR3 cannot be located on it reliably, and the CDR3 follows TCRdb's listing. CDR3 sequence reads: CASSLGPEGLAVWL. The chain carries TRBV5-4 and TRBJ2-1; the table's TRBD2 call for D was not verified on the DNA. The CDR3 is 14 residues long, counting both termini. The V gene's germline CDR1 is SGHNT and CDR2 YYREEE (reference sequence).

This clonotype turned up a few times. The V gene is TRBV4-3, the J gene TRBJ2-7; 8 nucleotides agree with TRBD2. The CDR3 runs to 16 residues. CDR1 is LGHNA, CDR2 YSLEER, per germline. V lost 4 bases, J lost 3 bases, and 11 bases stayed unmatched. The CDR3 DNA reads TGCGCCAGCAGCCCCGGGACTAGACTCGGGCTCTACGAGCAGTACTTC. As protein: CASSPGTRLGLYEQYF.

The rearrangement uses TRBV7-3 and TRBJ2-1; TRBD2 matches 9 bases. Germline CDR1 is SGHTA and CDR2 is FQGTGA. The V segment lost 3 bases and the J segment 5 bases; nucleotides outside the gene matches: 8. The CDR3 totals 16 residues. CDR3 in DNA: TGTGCCAGCAGCTTTAAAACTAGCGGGCTTAACAATGAGCAGTTCTTC. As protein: CASSFKTSGLNNEQFF.

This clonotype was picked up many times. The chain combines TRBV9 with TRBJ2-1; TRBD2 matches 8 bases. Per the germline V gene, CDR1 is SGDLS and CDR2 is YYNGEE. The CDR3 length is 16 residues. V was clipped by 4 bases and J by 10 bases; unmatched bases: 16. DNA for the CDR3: TGTGCCAGCAGCCCCCAAGAGCCGGGACTAGTCGGGGAGCAGTTCTTC. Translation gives CASSPQEPGLVGEQFF.

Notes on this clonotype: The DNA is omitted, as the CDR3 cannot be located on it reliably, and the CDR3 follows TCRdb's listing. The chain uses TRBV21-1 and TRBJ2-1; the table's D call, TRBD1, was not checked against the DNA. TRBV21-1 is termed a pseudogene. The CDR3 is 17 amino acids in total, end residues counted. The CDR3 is CASSGRFGTGSYNEQFF.

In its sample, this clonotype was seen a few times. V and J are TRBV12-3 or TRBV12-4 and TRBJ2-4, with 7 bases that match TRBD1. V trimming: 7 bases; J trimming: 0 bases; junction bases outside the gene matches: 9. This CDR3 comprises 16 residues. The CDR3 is CASTYRGGLAKNIQYF. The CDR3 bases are TGTGCCAGCACCTATCGAGGGGGCTTAGCCAAAAACATTCAGTACTTC.

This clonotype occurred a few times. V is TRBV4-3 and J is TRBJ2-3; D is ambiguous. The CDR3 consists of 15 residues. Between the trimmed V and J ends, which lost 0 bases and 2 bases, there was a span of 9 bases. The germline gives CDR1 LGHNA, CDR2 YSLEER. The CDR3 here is CASSQDIWATDTQYF. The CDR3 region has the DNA TGCGCCAGCAGCCAAGATATCTGGGCCACAGATACGCAGTATTTT.

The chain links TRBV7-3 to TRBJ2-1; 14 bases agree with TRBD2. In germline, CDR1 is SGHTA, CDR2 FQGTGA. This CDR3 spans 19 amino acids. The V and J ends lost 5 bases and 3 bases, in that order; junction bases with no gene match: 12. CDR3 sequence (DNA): TGTGCCAGCAGCCCCGCCGGGACTAGCGGGAGTGGGCTCTACAATGAGCAGTTCTTC. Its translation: CASSPAGTSGSGLYNEQFF.

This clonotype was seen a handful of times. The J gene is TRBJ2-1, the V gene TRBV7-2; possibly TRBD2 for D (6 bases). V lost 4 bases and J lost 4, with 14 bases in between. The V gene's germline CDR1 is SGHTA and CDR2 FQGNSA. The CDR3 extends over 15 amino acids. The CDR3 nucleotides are TGTGCCAGCAGCTCCAGGTGGGGGGAATACAATGAGCAGTTCTTC. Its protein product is CASSSRWGEYNEQFF.